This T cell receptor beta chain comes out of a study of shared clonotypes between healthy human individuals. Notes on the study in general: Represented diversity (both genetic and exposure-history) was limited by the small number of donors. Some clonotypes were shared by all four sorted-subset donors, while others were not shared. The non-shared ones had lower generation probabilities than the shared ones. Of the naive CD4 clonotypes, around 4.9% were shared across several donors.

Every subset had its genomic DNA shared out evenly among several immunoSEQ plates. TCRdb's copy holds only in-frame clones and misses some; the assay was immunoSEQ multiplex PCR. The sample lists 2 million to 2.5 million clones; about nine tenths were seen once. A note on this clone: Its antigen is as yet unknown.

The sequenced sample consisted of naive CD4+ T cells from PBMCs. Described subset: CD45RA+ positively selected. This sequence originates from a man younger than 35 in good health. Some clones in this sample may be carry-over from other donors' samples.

CDR3 sequence reads: CASSPHRMGEQYF. CDR3 nucleotides: TGTGCCAGCAGCCCACACCGGATGGGCGAGCAGTACTTC. V usage is TRBV7-3 and J usage is TRBJ2-7, with unresolved D. CDR3 size: 13 residues. Trimming took off 5 bases at V and 6 bases at J, with 14 bases between the two ends. Germline values: CDR1 SGHTA, CDR2 FQGTGA.